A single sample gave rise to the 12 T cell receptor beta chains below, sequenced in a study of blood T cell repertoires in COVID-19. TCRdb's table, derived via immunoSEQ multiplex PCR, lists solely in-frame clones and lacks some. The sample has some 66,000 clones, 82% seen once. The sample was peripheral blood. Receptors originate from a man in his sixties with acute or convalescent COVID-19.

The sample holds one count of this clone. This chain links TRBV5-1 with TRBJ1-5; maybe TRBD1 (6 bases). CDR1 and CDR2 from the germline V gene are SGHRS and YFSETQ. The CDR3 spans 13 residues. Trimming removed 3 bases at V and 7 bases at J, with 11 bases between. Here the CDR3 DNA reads TGCGCCAGCAGCTCACAGGGTCCCCAGCCCCAGCATTTT. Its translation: CASSSQGPQPQHF.

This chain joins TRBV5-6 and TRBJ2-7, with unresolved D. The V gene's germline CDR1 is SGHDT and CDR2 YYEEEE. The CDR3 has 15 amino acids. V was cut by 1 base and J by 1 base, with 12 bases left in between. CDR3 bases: TGTGCCAGCAGCTTGACCCCCGCGGCGTCCTACGAGCAGTACTTC. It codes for CASSLTPAASYEQYF.

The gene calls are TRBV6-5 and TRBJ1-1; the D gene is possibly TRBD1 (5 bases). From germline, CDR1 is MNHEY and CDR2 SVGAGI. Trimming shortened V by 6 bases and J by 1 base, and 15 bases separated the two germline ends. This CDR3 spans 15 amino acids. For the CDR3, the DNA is TGTGCCAGCAGGCTTTACCATACAGGGAACACTGAAGCTTTCTTT. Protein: CASRLYHTGNTEAFF.

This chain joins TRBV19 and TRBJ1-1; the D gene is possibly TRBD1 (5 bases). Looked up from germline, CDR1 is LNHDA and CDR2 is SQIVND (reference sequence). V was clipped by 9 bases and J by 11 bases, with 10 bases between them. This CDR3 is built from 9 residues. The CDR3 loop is CASQGLAFF. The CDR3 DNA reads TGTGCCAGCCAGGGACTTGCTTTCTTT.

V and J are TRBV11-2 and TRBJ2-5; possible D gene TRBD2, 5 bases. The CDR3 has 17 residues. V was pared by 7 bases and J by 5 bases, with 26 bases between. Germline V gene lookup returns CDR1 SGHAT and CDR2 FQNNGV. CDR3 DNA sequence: TGTGCCAGCATCCGAGCCGGGAAAATGAAGAACCCTGAGACCCAGTACTTC. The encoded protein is CASIRAGKMKNPETQYF. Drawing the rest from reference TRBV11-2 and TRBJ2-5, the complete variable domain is EAGVAQSPRYKIIEKRQSVAFWCNPISGHATLYWYQQILGQGPKLLIQFQNNGVVDDSQLPKDRFSAERLKGVDSTLKIQPAKLEDSAVYLCASIRAGKMKNPETQYFGPGTRLLVL.

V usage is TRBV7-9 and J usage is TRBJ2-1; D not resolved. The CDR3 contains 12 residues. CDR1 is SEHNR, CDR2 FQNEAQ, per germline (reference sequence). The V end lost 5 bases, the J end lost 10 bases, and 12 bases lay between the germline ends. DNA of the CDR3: TGTGCCAGCAGCCCCCCAGGCGACGAGCAGTTCTTC. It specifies CASSPPGDEQFF. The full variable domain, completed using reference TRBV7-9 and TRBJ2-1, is DTGVSQNPRHKITKRGQNVTFRCDPISEHNRLYWYRQTLGQGPEFLTYFQNEAQLEKSRLLSDRFSAERPKGSFSTLEIQRTEQGDSAMYLCASSPPGDEQFFGPGTRLTVL.

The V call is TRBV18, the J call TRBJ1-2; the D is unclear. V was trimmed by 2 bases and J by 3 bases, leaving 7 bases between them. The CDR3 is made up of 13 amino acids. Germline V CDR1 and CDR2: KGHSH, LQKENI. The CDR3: CASSPTPDYGYTF. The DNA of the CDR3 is TGTGCCAGCTCACCAACGCCGGACTATGGCTACACCTTC.

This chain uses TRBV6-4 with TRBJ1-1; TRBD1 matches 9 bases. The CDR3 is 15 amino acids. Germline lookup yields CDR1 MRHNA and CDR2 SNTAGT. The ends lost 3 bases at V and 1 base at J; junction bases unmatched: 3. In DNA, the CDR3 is TGTGCCAGCAGTGAAACAGGGGGCTCGAACACTGAAGCTTTCTTT. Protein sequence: CASSETGGSNTEAFF.

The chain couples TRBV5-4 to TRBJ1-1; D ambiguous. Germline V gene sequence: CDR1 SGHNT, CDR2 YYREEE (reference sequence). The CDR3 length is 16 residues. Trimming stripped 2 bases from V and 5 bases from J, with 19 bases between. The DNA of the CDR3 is TGTGCCAGCAGCTTTCGCCCAGGACTCGAGGGAACTGAAGCTTTCTTT. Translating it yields CASSFRPGLEGTEAFF.

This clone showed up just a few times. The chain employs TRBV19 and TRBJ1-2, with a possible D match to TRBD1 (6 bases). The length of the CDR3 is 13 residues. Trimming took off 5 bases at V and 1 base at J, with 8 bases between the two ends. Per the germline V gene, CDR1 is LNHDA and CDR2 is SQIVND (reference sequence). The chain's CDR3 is CASSAQGNYGYTF. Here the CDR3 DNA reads TGTGCCAGTAGTGCACAGGGTAACTATGGCTACACCTTC.

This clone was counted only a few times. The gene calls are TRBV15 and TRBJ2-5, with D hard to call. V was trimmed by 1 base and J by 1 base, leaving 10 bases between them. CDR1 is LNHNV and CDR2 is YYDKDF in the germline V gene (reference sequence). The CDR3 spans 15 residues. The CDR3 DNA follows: TGTGCCACCAGCAGAGTATCGGGTATCCAAGAGACCCAGTACTTC. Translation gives CATSRVSGIQETQYF.

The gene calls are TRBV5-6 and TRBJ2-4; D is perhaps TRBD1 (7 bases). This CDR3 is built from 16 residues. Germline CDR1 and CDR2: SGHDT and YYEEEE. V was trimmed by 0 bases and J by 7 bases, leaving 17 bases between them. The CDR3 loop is CASSLAEAGGMNIQYF. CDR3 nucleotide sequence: TGTGCCAGCAGCTTGGCCGAGGCAGGGGGGATGAACATTCAGTACTTC.